This T cell receptor beta chain was found in a study of PD-L1 blockade in urothelial cancer. Study details: The patients' atezolizumab therapy, 1,200 mg intravenously every 3 weeks, started in about 2014.

The CDR3 runs to 16 residues. CDR1 SGHTA and CDR2 FQGTGA come from the germline V gene. The J segment lost 2 bases and the V segment lost 5 bases, leaving 8 bases of the junction unmatched. Assay: immunoSEQ multiplex PCR; the TCRdb copy retains only in-frame clones and omits some. The sample has some 66,000 clones; around 85% are singletons. Time point described: pretreatment peripheral blood. The origin of this receptor is a man aged 55 to 70 with urothelial cancer. The chain carries TRBV7-3 and TRBJ2-3; 9 nucleotides agree with TRBD2. The sequenced sample was PBMCs, obtained around atezolizumab (anti-PD-L1) treatment. The CDR3 spells CASSLDAGGPTDTQYF. CDR3 nucleotides: TGTGCCAGCAGCCTTGATGCGGGGGGGCCCACAGATACGCAGTATTTT.